This T cell receptor beta chain comes out of a study of identical twins. General observations from the study: Invariant MAIT and iNKT cells are populations that could partly confound zero-insertion analyses. For cord blood, abundant beta clonotypes had fewer insertions, unlike memory repertoires, which showed none.

A universal primer site came from template switching; cDNA carried unique molecular identifiers. One entry per CDR3 protein results from TCRdb running MiXCR on the 5' RACE reads. Here the sample spans 700,000 or so distinct CDR3 sequences, around 8.3% being singletons. Comment on this clonotype: Its antigen is still unknown.

This sample was also put to use in a study of yellow fever vaccine responses in identical twins.

The sequence was collected from a woman aged 18-35 years in good health. Specimen: PBMCs.

The CDR3 region has the DNA TGTGCCAGCAGTTGGGGTCGCGACACAGATACGCAGTATTTT. Its translation: CASSWGRDTDTQYF. The J gene is TRBJ2-3, the V gene TRBV27, with D unclear. This CDR3 has 14 residues. Germline CDR1 and CDR2: MNHEY and SMNVEV (reference sequence). The V and J ends lost 4 bases and 2 bases respectively, with 10 bases between them.